This T cell receptor beta chain derives from a study of T cell repertoires in cytomegalovirus infection. As for the study in general: Evidence of both CMV infection and a matching HLA type came from public TCR beta signatures.

Germline trimming cut 8 bases from V and 4 bases from J; bases unmatched to any gene: 15. Germline V CDR1 and CDR2: MNHEY, SVGEGT. This CDR3 is 16 amino acids long. Each CDR3 protein gets one entry after TCRdb re-called the reads with MiXCR. The sample carries around 270,000 distinct CDR3 sequences, approximately 10% recorded once. This clonotype was observed at least ten times. Its antigen is undetermined. Study results and limitations: Dominant in the ex vivo response were TCR beta clonotypes restricted by HLA-C and specific for CMV.

The clonotype originates from a human donor in good health (CMV status not recorded). Some clones in this sample may be carry-over from other donors' samples. Sequencing input: PBMCs. The rearrangement joins TRBV6-2 or TRBV6-3 to TRBJ2-7; 9 bases fit TRBD2. DNA of the CDR3: TGTGCCAGCGGCCAGAACCCTAGCGGGACCCGATACGAGCAGTACTTC. Protein sequence: CASGQNPSGTRYEQYF.